This TCR beta chain was sequenced for a study of CD8 T cells in ankylosing spondylitis. Libraries of TCR beta came from quantitative 5'-RACE with molecular barcodes. TCRdb re-derived calls from the 5' RACE reads in MiXCR, one entry per CDR3 protein. Of 200,000 to 250,000 distinct CDR3 sequences listed, about 10% were seen once; the top ten hold roughly 6.8%. This clonotype was seen at least ten times. No antigen is known for it. The ends lost 4 bases at V and 5 bases at J; junction bases unmatched: 8. This CDR3 has 15 amino acids. Germline CDR1 is SGHRS and CDR2 is YFSETQ. Overall study findings and caveats: A motif of fewer than ten highly homologous TCR beta variants was seen as apparently characteristic of ankylosing spondylitis blood. Disease-linked clones reportedly concentrated significantly in matched ankylosing spondylitis synovial fluid. Disease-linked clones were found to be CD8+ and relatively rare in peripheral blood.

The TCR originated in a male donor with ankylosing spondylitis or in good health (not recorded which). The chain carries TRBV5-1 and TRBJ2-1; 8 nucleotides match TRBD1. Sequenced material: blood, either unsorted or a sorted T cell fraction (not recorded which). CDR3 sequence (DNA): TGCGCCAGCAGCCACAGACAGGGGAGGAACAATGAGCAGTTCTTC. Translated, it gives CASSHRQGRNNEQFF.